This entry features one T cell receptor (beta chain) sequence. As yet, its antigen is unknown. The junction had 16 bases not matched to a gene; V was cut back by 5 bases and J by 8 bases. Per germline, CDR1 SGHAT and CDR2 FQDESV (reference sequence). The CDR3 is made up of 16 amino acids. The sample comes from a study of CD8+CD57+ T cells in acquired aplastic anemia. General study points: The CD8+ Simpson's diversity of patients and controls was not significantly different.

Profiles of TCR beta VDJ and CDR3 were generated from a genomic DNA template. From the reads, TCRdb called clonotypes with MiXCR, one entry per CDR3 protein. Of some 190,000 distinct CDR3 sequences detected, approximately 49% appear once; the ten largest clones hold around 2.9%. Sequenced material: sorted CD4+, CD8+, or CD8+CD57+ T cells (not recorded which) from PBMCs. This chain uses TRBV11-1 with TRBJ1-2; TRBD1 aligns across 8 bases. This receptor was identified in a human donor in good health. This CDR3 is CASSLYRDRLLGGYTF. The DNA of the CDR3 is TGTGCCAGCAGCCTCTATCGGGACAGGCTCCTGGGAGGCTACACCTTC.